What follows describes a single TCR beta chain. These data belong to a study of T cells in localized non-small cell lung cancer. Only in-frame clones appear in the TCRdb table, and some are missing; sequencing was by immunoSEQ multiplex PCR. The data contain roughly 53,000 clones, 75% to 90% of them singletons. Deletions cut 5 bases from V and 5 bases from J, with 18 bases between. The germline V gene encodes CDR1 SEHNR and CDR2 FQNEAQ (reference sequence). The CDR3 runs to 16 residues. The chain links TRBV7-9 to TRBJ1-4, with TRBD1 as a possible D gene (5 bases). The starting material was peripheral blood mononuclear cells, obtained before any cancer treatment. This TCR came from a man aged 40-75 years with stage III lung adenocarcinoma. As DNA, the CDR3 is TGTGCCAGCAGCCCCCCTGTGGGAGGGGCGAATGAAAAACTGTTTTTT. Residues: CASSPPVGGANEKLFF.